The 27 T cell receptor beta chains below were found in one sample sequenced in a study of T cell responses to AZD1222 COVID-19 vaccine. This table comes from immunoSEQ multiplex PCR, and its TCRdb copy is limited to in-frame clones, with some not included. The sample lists about 160,000 clones, 85% to 95% occurring once. The source was peripheral blood, collected on day 0 of AZD1222 vaccination. These receptors were obtained from an adult in good health.

This rearrangement joins TRBV7-8 to TRBJ1-1, with D possibly matching TRBD1 (5 bases). The V end was cut by 4 bases, the J end by 5 bases, with 14 bases between. This CDR3 comprises 14 residues. Germline values: CDR1 SGHVS, CDR2 FQNEAQ. CDR3 DNA sequence: TGTGCCAGCAGCTCCGGGGGGGTCAGGACTGAAGCTTTCTTT. Its translation is CASSSGGVRTEAFF.

The CDR3 protein is CAWSVPRSGPFNYGYTF. The CDR3 DNA reads as TGTGCCTGGAGTGTACCCAGGTCTGGCCCCTTTAACTATGGCTACACCTTC. The chain carries TRBV30 and TRBJ1-2; D is undetermined. CDR3 length: 17 amino acids. Germline-derived CDR1 and CDR2 are GTSNPN and SVGIG (reference sequence). Trimming removed 0 bases at V and 1 base at J, with 18 bases between.

The chain couples TRBV7-3 to TRBJ2-2; TRBD1 aligns across 8 bases. The CDR3 runs 14 residues. With V trimmed by 5 bases and J by 6 bases, 5 bases remained unmatched. Germline-derived CDR1 and CDR2 are SGHTA and FQGTGA. For the CDR3, the DNA is TGTGCCAGCAGCGTACAGGGGGGACCCGGGGAGCTGTTTTTT. Translation: CASSVQGGPGELFF.

The rearrangement uses TRBV6-5 and TRBJ2-1, with TRBD2 identical over 8 bases. The CDR3 has 12 amino acids. Trimming cost V 8 bases and J 9 bases; bases outside gene matches: 6. Germline V gene lookup returns CDR1 MNHEY and CDR2 SVGAGI. CDR3 in amino acids: CASGGLVGEQFF. The CDR3 DNA follows: TGTGCCAGCGGGGGACTAGTGGGTGAGCAGTTCTTC.

The chain carries TRBV29-1 and TRBJ1-1; no clear D. The CDR3 extends over 11 amino acids. Germline CDR1 and CDR2: SQVTM and ANQGSEA. V lost 2 bases and J lost 3, with 4 bases in between. DNA of the CDR3: TGCAGCGTTGAATGGGACACTGAAGCTTTCTTT. It codes for CSVEWDTEAFF.

This chain joins TRBV3-1 (or the pseudogene TRBV3-2) and TRBJ1-6; D is unresolved. The length of the CDR3 is 15 residues. V was shortened by 3 bases and J by 6 bases, with 12 bases between the two germline ends. Germline CDR1 and CDR2: LGHDT and YNNKEL (reference sequence). This CDR3 reads CASSQRGFGNSPLHF. CDR3 nucleotides: TGTGCCAGCAGCCAGCGGGGATTTGGTAATTCACCCCTCCACTTT.

V usage is TRBV10-3 and J usage is TRBJ2-3, with 7 bases aligning to TRBD1. J was trimmed by 6 bases and V by 2 bases; bases with no gene match: 11. Germline CDR1 is ENHRY and CDR2 is SYGVKD. The CDR3 covers 16 residues. The DNA for the CDR3 is TGTGCCATCAGTGAGGGGGACAGCAGTAGGGACGATACGCAGTATTTT. Its protein is CAISEGDSSRDDTQYF.

The chain joins TRBV6-6 to TRBJ1-2; 8 bases are a match to TRBD1. V shed 4 bases and J 8 bases; nucleotides not matched to a gene: 3. This CDR3 has 12 residues. Germline CDR1 and CDR2: MNHNY and SVGAGI (reference sequence). The CDR3 DNA follows: TGTGCCAGCAGTTCCGGGACAGGAGGCTACACCTTC. It specifies CASSSGTGGYTF.

The chain combines TRBV9 with TRBJ2-1; TRBD2 matches 7 bases. CDR1 and CDR2 (germline): SGDLS, YYNGEE. The CDR3 loop spans 15 amino acids. Trimming at V came to 0 bases and at J to 8 bases, leaving 8 bases not matched to a gene. The CDR3 sequence is CASSVAGEGADEQFF. In DNA, the CDR3 is TGTGCCAGCAGCGTAGCGGGGGAGGGTGCCGATGAGCAGTTCTTC.

This chain links TRBV3-1 (or the pseudogene TRBV3-2) with TRBJ1-2, with D possibly TRBD1 on 5 matching bases. V dropped 5 bases and J dropped 4 bases, with 17 bases sitting between them. Germline CDR1 LGHDT, CDR2 YNNKEL (reference sequence). The CDR3 covers 15 residues. CDR3 nucleotides: TGTGCCAGCAGCTCCCCATCGACAGCTTTCTATGGCTACACCTTC. Its translation is CASSSPSTAFYGYTF.

The rearrangement joins TRBV10-3 to TRBJ2-1, with TRBD1 matching over 11 bases. CDR3 length: 15 residues. The V segment lost 2 bases and the J segment 9 bases; nucleotides outside the gene matches: 6. The germline gives CDR1 ENHRY, CDR2 SYGVKD. CDR3 nucleotides: TGTGCCATCAGTGAGCCGCGGACAGGGGGCGGTGAGCAGTTCTTC. Translating gives CAISEPRTGGGEQFF.

This clone is a singleton in its sample. The gene calls are TRBV15 and TRBJ2-7; 10 nucleotides align to TRBD2. J was trimmed by 7 bases and V by 10 bases; bases with no gene match: 10. There are 13 residues in the CDR3. Germline V lookup: CDR1 LNHNV, CDR2 YYDKDF (reference sequence). The CDR3 bases are TGTGCCATTTCTCCTAGCGGGAGAAAGGAGCAGTACTTC. As protein: CAISPSGRKEQYF. The whole variable domain, remainder taken from reference TRBV15 and TRBJ2-7, is DAMVIQNPRYQVTQFGKPVTLSCSQTLNHNVMYWYQQKSSQAPKLLFHYYDKDFNNEADTPDNFQSRRPNTSFCFLDIRSPGLGDTAMYLCAISPSGRKEQYFGPGTRLTVT.

This chain connects TRBV2 to TRBJ1-1, with 8 positions matching TRBD1. Germline V gene data show CDR1 as SNHLY and CDR2 as FYNNEI. The CDR3 is made up of 16 amino acids. V gave up 6 bases and J gave up 0 bases; unmatched junction bases: 9. Here the CDR3 reads CASSKGQVLMNTEAFF. The CDR3, as DNA: TGTGCCAGCAGCAAGGGACAGGTCTTAATGAACACTGAAGCTTTCTTT.

The chain employs TRBV18 and TRBJ2-6; the D gene is possibly TRBD1 (6 bases). V was trimmed by 2 bases and J by 0 bases, leaving 17 bases between them. This CDR3 region has 19 residues. Germline CDR1 is KGHSH and CDR2 is LQKENI. The CDR3 reads CASSPSYGTKSSGANVLTF. In DNA, the CDR3 is TGTGCCAGCTCACCATCTTACGGGACAAAAAGCTCTGGGGCCAACGTCCTGACTTTC. Full variable domain (remainder filled in from reference TRBV18 and TRBJ2-6): NAGVMQNPRHLVRRRGQEARLRCSPMKGHSHVYWYRQLPEEGLKFMVYLQKENIIDESGMPKERFSAEFPKEGPSILRIQQVVRGDSAAYFCASSPSYGTKSSGANVLTFGAGSRLTVL.

The chain links TRBV7-9 to TRBJ2-7, with TRBD1 matching over 8 bases. The CDR3 extends over 13 amino acids. Germline values: CDR1 SEHNR, CDR2 FQNEAQ (reference sequence). Trimming at V came to 5 bases and at J to 7 bases, leaving 7 bases not matched to a gene. CDR3 in amino acids: CASSRGQGLEQYF. In DNA, the CDR3 is TGTGCCAGCAGCCGTGGACAGGGACTTGAGCAGTACTTC. Full variable domain (rest looked up from reference TRBV7-9 and TRBJ2-7): DTGVSQNPRHKITKRGQNVTFRCDPISEHNRLYWYRQTLGQGPEFLTYFQNEAQLEKSRLLSDRFSAERPKGSFSTLEIQRTEQGDSAMYLCASSRGQGLEQYFGPGTRLTVT.

In DNA, the CDR3 is TGTGCCAGCAGTGCCCCCGGGGGGTCCGGGACAGCCGAGTTGGAGCAGCCCCAGCATTTT. This gives the protein CASSAPGGSGTAELEQPQHF. The chain is built from TRBV28 and TRBJ1-5; 7 bases map to TRBD1. The length of the CDR3 is 20 residues. Germline V gives CDR1 MDHEN, CDR2 SYDVKM. J gave up 7 bases and V 5 bases, and 26 bases lay outside the gene matches.

V gene TRBV30 combines with J gene TRBJ1-5; no clear D. Between the trimmed V and J ends, which lost 0 bases and 6 bases, there was a span of 12 bases. The CDR3 contains 14 residues. Germline V gene data show CDR1 as GTSNPN and CDR2 as SVGIG (reference sequence). CDR3 nucleotide sequence: TGTGCCTGGAGTGTTAGGGTCCCCGGTCAGCCCCAGCATTTT. Translating gives CAWSVRVPGQPQHF.

The CDR3, as DNA: TGTGCCAGCAGCCAAGTTGACAGCACCACGGATACCCAGTACTTC. The encoded protein is CASSQVDSTTDTQYF. The rearrangement joins TRBV3-1 (or the pseudogene TRBV3-2) to TRBJ2-5; tentatively, D is TRBD1 (5 bases). The ends were cut back, 1 base at V and 8 bases at J, with 17 bases in the middle. Looked up from germline, CDR1 is LGHDT and CDR2 is YNNKEL (reference sequence). The CDR3 length is 15 residues.

The V gene is TRBV19, the J gene TRBJ1-2, with no clear D. This CDR3 has 13 amino acids. CDR1 LNHDA and CDR2 SQIVND come from the germline V gene (reference sequence). V lost 1 base and J lost 6, with 9 bases in between. CDR3 residues: CASSIGQVNGYTF. CDR3 sequence (DNA): TGTGCCAGTAGTATAGGGCAGGTTAATGGCTACACCTTC. Complete variable domain (other parts from reference TRBV19 and TRBJ1-2): DGGITQSPKYLFRKEGQNVTLSCEQNLNHDAMYWYRQDPGQGLRLIYYSQIVNDFQKGDIAEGYSVSREKKESFPLTVTSAQKNPTAFYLCASSIGQVNGYTFGSGTRLTVV.

V gene TRBV5-1 combines with J gene TRBJ2-2; 14 bases fit TRBD2. From germline, CDR1 is SGHRS and CDR2 YFSETQ. CDR3 size: 16 residues. V lost 0 bases to trimming and J lost 6 bases; unmatched junction nucleotides: 1. The CDR3 protein is CASSLGTSGRSGELFF. For the CDR3, the DNA is TGCGCCAGCAGCTTGGGGACTAGCGGGAGGTCCGGGGAGCTGTTTTTT.

The chain links TRBV4-3 to TRBJ2-5, with 13 nucleotides matching TRBD2. With V trimmed by 1 base and J by 4 bases, 12 bases remained unmatched. Per germline, CDR1 LGHNA and CDR2 YSLEER. CDR3 length: 19 amino acids. The CDR3 nucleotides read TGCGCCAGCAGCCAAGGGGGTATGGGACTAGCGGGGATTGGAGAGACCCAGTACTTC. This translates into CASSQGGMGLAGIGETQYF.

The CDR3: CASSIKGNTGELFF. For the CDR3, the DNA is TGTGCCAGTAGTATCAAGGGGAACACCGGGGAGCTGTTTTTT. The V gene is TRBV19, the J gene TRBJ2-2; D gene unclear. Germline loops: CDR1 LNHDA, CDR2 SQIVND (reference sequence). The length of the CDR3 is 14 residues. The ends were cut back, 3 bases at V and 1 base at J, with 6 bases in the middle.

The chain employs TRBV29-1 and TRBJ1-1; D is perhaps TRBD1 (5 bases). V lost 5 bases to trimming and J lost 6 bases, with 16 bases between them. Looked up from germline, CDR1 is SQVTM and CDR2 is ANQGSEA. There are 13 residues in the CDR3. CDR3: CSVLPTGGPEAFF. In DNA form, the CDR3 reads TGCAGCGTTCTTCCAACCGGGGGACCTGAAGCTTTCTTT.

The chain combines TRBV19 with TRBJ1-2; D ambiguous. There are 13 residues in the CDR3. The germline V gene encodes CDR1 LNHDA and CDR2 SQIVND (reference sequence). V was clipped by 5 bases and J by 2 bases, with 9 bases between them. The CDR3 DNA is TGTGCCAGTAGTCCGGACGGAAACTATGGCTACACCTTC. Translated: CASSPDGNYGYTF.

This clone appeared a single time. The chain carries TRBV4-1 and TRBJ1-3, with a weak D call TRBD1 (5 bases). Deletions cut 4 bases from V and 0 bases from J, with 7 bases between. The germline CDR1 and CDR2 sequences are MGHRA and YSYEKL. This CDR3 region has 14 residues. This CDR3 reads CASSPTASGNTIYF. CDR3 in DNA: TGCGCCAGCAGCCCGACAGCCTCTGGAAACACCATATATTTT.

This clone has just a few counts. The chain has TRBV28 and TRBJ1-6; TRBD1 matches at 7 bases. Looked up from germline, CDR1 is MDHEN and CDR2 is SYDVKM. The CDR3 covers 18 residues. The trim removed 4 bases at V and 7 bases at J, leaving 16 bases unmatched. In DNA, the CDR3 is TGTGCCAGCAGTTCCGGGACAGCTTACTTCCTGCCAAATTCACCCCTCCACTTT. Its protein product is CASSSGTAYFLPNSPLHF.

The chain employs TRBV7-9 and TRBJ1-1; 7 nucleotides align to TRBD1. Germline values: CDR1 SEHNR, CDR2 FQNEAQ (reference sequence). V trimming: 5 bases; J trimming: 0 bases; junction bases outside the gene matches: 6. The CDR3 extends over 15 amino acids. In nucleotides, the CDR3 is TGTGCCAGCAGCCAACCGGGACAGATGAACACTGAAGCTTTCTTT. It is translated as CASSQPGQMNTEAFF.